This T cell receptor (beta chain) was observed in a study of T-cell memory formation after mild COVID-19 (dated by TCRdb to the early 2020s). A note on the overall study: Most TCR sequence clusters were specific to one of the two donors. In a couple of donors, T-cell clones that expanded and contracted after mild COVID-19 were followed by sequencing TCRalpha and TCRbeta repertoires longitudinally. The cohort comprised two young, previously healthy adult volunteers, one female and one male.

About this clonotype: The antigen it binds to is not known. Per-nucleotide qualities are absent, and no much larger clonotype sits a single base away.

Study-wide findings and limitations: Some responding clones were found in pre-infection memory, which suggests that pre-existing cross-reactive memory T cells took part in the SARS-CoV-2 response. Contracting CD4+ clones turned up mainly in the CM and EM memory subsets, whereas EMRA was where CD8+ clones were enriched. SARS-CoV-2 specificity of the second-wave clones peaking on day 37 was not confirmed. The study included only a couple of mild cases, and larger cohorts that include severe cases with pre-infection samples were judged to be necessary. Clones that contracted from day 15 to 85 showed balanced CD4/CD8 phenotypes, whereas a second wave of clones that expanded from day 15 to 37 leaned towards CD4+.

Ficoll-Paque density gradient centrifugation was the method used to isolate PBMCs. Sequencing was carried out with an Illumina NovaSeq 6000. TCRalpha and TCRbeta cDNA libraries were constructed by 5'RACE with constant-segment primers, with sample barcodes and unique molecular identifiers being introduced. RNA was extracted from every sample with Trizol reagent. Amplification of the libraries took two PCR steps, and the second step added a second sample barcode plus Illumina TruSeq adapters. Sequencing of libraries was performed on an Illumina NovaSeq with 2 x 150 bp paired-end reads. In the authors' own workflow: The reads were demultiplexed and collapsed into UMI-guided consensus sequences using migec v1.2.7. With mixcr v2.1.11, UMI consensuses were aligned to TRA and TRB V and J templates and assembled into clonotypes. A clonotype was counted as expanded or contracted only if both edgeR and NoisET called the change significant, with noise models trained on biological replicates. For edgeR calls, the cutoffs were a false discovery rate-adjusted p below 0.01 and a log2 fold-change threshold of 1. As an exploratory analysis of dynamics, PCA with hierarchical clustering was applied to max-normalized trajectories of the 1000 most abundant clonotypes. Each responding clone was given a CD4 or CD8 phenotype based on the CD4+ and CD8+ repertoires, which had been sequenced separately. TCRdb reprocessing: public reads trimmed at Q25 with fastp, clones called with MiXCR, in-frame beta chains kept. Each record represents a unique CDR3 protein, reported with the most common genes and DNA among its rows. TCRdb's processing, not the authors' own work, is the source of the V and J calls. Present in this sample are about 200,000 distinct CDR3 sequences, approximately 10% of which were seen just once. The top ten hold 3% to 4% of the sample.

The sequenced sample was PBMCs or a T cell subset sorted from them (not recorded which). The source of this sequence is a young man who had mild COVID-19 (a few samples of this study predate the infection). The sample titles of this study are shuffled in the database, so cell type and time point are left out; the donor was told from shared clones.

The DNA is TGTGCCAGCAGCTTATTTTCGGCGGAGGCTAGCACAGATACGCAGTATTTT. Its translation reads: CASSLFSAEASTDTQYF. The chain is encoded by TRBV7-2 joined to TRBJ2-3; matching of 5 bases hints at TRBD2 as the D gene. CDR3 length: 17 amino acids, cysteine to phenylalanine. Only the CDR3 DNA stays, 51 bases, in frame from base 1. V sheds 2 bases and J sheds 0 bases, leaving 15 bases between their ends. The germline V gene supplies CDR1 SGHTA and CDR2 FQGNSA.